Each of the 12 T cell receptor beta chains below was sequenced from the same sample in a study of T-cell reconstitution after alpha-beta-depleted transplantation in children (dated by TCRdb to the mid-2010s). Libraries were prepared through PCR. For sequencing, an Illumina HiSeq 2500 was employed. Molecular barcoding was employed in the preparation of TCR libraries, with unique molecular identifiers being used to normalize TCRbeta repertoire quantification. Through fastp at Q25 and MiXCR, TCRdb rebuilt clones from the public reads, retaining in-frame beta chains. Rows with one shared CDR3 protein collapse into an entry with the most common genes and DNA. The sample table contains hundreds of thousands of distinct CDR3 sequences; only one count was recorded for around 10% of them. Of the sample, around 22% is held by the ten largest clones. The treatment or condition label here, explained by the study, means: allogeneic hematopoietic cell transplantation with graft depleted of TCRalphabeta T cells and CD19 B cells.

Specimen: peripheral blood, collected 180 days after TCRalphabeta/CD19-depleted stem cell transplant. The source is a male patient between 2 and 10 years old who had a stem cell transplant for chronic granulomatous disease, so the T cells may come from the graft donor.

This sequence joins TRBV18 and TRBJ2-1, with 12 bases matching TRBD2. Germline V lookup: CDR1 KGHSH, CDR2 LQKENI. The CDR3 loop spans 17 amino acids. V lost 4 bases and J lost 2; bases outside the gene matches: 6. CDR3 sequence: CASSQSSGRATYNEQFF. In DNA, the CDR3 is TGTGCCAGCTCACAATCTAGCGGGAGGGCAACCTACAATGAGCAGTTCTTC.

The gene calls are TRBV29-1 and TRBJ2-3; either TRBD1 or TRBD2 may fit D (5 bases each). V dropped 0 bases and J dropped 4 bases, with 11 bases sitting between them. CDR1 is SQVTM and CDR2 is ANQGSEA in the germline V gene. This CDR3 has 14 amino acids. The CDR3 region is CSVEDFQGADTQYF. Written as DNA, the CDR3 is TGCAGCGTTGAAGATTTCCAGGGAGCAGATACGCAGTATTTT.

This clonotype was picked up many times. The chain is built from TRBV27 and TRBJ1-1; tentative D call: TRBD1 (6 bases). Trimming cost V 0 bases and J 4 bases, with 12 bases left between them. Germline CDR1 MNHEY, CDR2 SMNVEV (reference sequence). The CDR3 covers 15 residues. The CDR3 region is CASSLSITGPTEAFF. The CDR3 DNA sequence: TGTGCCAGCAGTTTATCGATTACAGGGCCCACTGAAGCTTTCTTT.

This clonotype was picked up many times. The V and J genes are TRBV27 and TRBJ2-5; no definite D call. The germline CDR1 and CDR2 sequences are MNHEY and SMNVEV (reference sequence). V gave up 1 base and J gave up 5 bases, with 8 bases separating them. The CDR3 runs to 13 residues. Here the CDR3 reads CASSLWKGETQYF. In DNA form, the CDR3 reads TGTGCCAGCAGTTTATGGAAGGGCGAGACCCAGTACTTC.

The gene calls are TRBV5-1 and TRBJ2-1; 10 bases line up with TRBD2. The germline V gene has CDR1 SGHRS and CDR2 YFSETQ. Trimming took 1 base from V and 7 from J; bases not matched to a gene: 17. This CDR3 spans 19 amino acids. The CDR3 spells CASSLLQELAGPPGNEQFF. The CDR3 nucleotides read TGCGCCAGCAGCTTGTTGCAAGAACTAGCGGGACCCCCGGGGAATGAGCAGTTCTTC.

This clonotype was detected ten times or more. The J gene is TRBJ2-5, the V gene TRBV15; D remains ambiguous. The CDR3 runs 13 residues. Germline lookup yields CDR1 LNHNV and CDR2 YYDKDF (reference sequence). The germline V and J ends were trimmed by 0 bases and 5 bases, with 7 bases remaining between them. For the CDR3, the DNA is TGTGCCACCAGCAGAGATCCCGCCGAGACCCAGTACTTC. Translated, it gives CATSRDPAETQYF.

This clonotype was found many times. The CDR3 protein is CASSLWRIPPLEQFF. The CDR3 DNA sequence: TGTGCCAGCAGCTTGTGGCGTATCCCCCCCCTAGAGCAGTTCTTC. The chain has TRBV5-8 and TRBJ2-1, with D unresolved. Between the trimmed V and J ends, which lost 1 base and 10 bases, there was a span of 18 bases. Germline lookup yields CDR1 SGHTS and CDR2 YDEGEE. This CDR3 is 15 amino acids long.

In this sample, this clonotype turned up many times. This sequence joins TRBV4-2 and TRBJ2-4, with D possibly being TRBD2 (6 bases). This CDR3 is 17 amino acids long. Germline-derived CDR1 and CDR2 are LGHNA and YNFKEQ. Between the trimmed V and J ends, which lost 6 bases and 0 bases, there was a span of 18 bases. CDR3 DNA sequence: TGTGCCAGCAGTGCGGGGACTTTAGGTCTAGCCAAAAACATTCAGTACTTC. Amino acids: CASSAGTLGLAKNIQYF.

This clonotype was recorded at least ten times. The V gene is TRBV20-1, the J gene TRBJ2-2; 8 nucleotides line up with TRBD2. Germline CDR1 and CDR2: DFQATT and SNEGSKA (reference sequence). J gave up 0 bases and V 0 bases, and 0 bases lay outside the gene matches. This CDR3 is built from 15 residues. CDR3 bases: TGCAGTGCTAGAGACGGGAGGGCGAACACCGGGGAGCTGTTTTTT. It translates to CSARDGRANTGELFF.

This clonotype showed up many times. This sequence joins TRBV15 and TRBJ1-6, with 7 nucleotides matching TRBD1. CDR3 size: 16 residues. Germline CDR1 reads LNHNV; CDR2 reads YYDKDF (reference sequence). The V and J ends lost 0 bases and 10 bases, in that order; junction bases with no gene match: 9. The CDR3 is CATSRDFTQGKSPLHF. CDR3 DNA: TGTGCCACCAGCAGAGATTTCACACAGGGGAAATCACCCCTCCACTTT.

This clonotype turned up a few times. The gene calls are TRBV28 and TRBJ2-5; either TRBD1 or TRBD2 may fit D (5 bases each). V lost 6 bases to trimming and J lost 4 bases, with 15 bases between them. Germline values: CDR1 MDHEN, CDR2 SYDVKM. This CDR3 is built from 14 residues. CDR3 sequence reads: CASRNGGFRETQYF. Written as DNA, the CDR3 is TGTGCCAGCAGGAATGGGGGTTTTCGAGAGACCCAGTACTTC.

This clonotype came up many times. V gene TRBV29-1 combines with J gene TRBJ2-7; TRBD1 agrees at 7 bases. Germline V CDR1 and CDR2: SQVTM, ANQGSEA. The CDR3 has 13 residues. V shed 7 bases and J 1 base; nucleotides not matched to a gene: 7. The CDR3, as DNA: TGCAGCGCTACCAGGGGGAATTCCTACGAGCAGTACTTC. This encodes CSATRGNSYEQYF.